This is a list of T cell receptor beta chains from one sample in a study of graft-versus-host responses after intestinal transplantation. Sequenced by immunoSEQ multiplex PCR; TCRdb stores in-frame clones only, minus some. The sample lists tens of thousands of clones, roughly 93% occurring once. These receptors' antigens are unknown. The sequencing used unstimulated CD8+ T cells sorted from spleen or lymph node cells, collected before transplant. These receptors came from a human donor who was the organ donor for an intestinal transplant. The CDR3 runs from the conserved cysteine through the conserved F or W. Fields, in order: CDR3 protein, D gene, J gene, V gene, clone size. The D gene is left open where the match is weak. The size field is filled for only some rows; it gives once, few, many or a size class.

CDR3: CASSSIVGSSTDTQYF; D: -; J: TRBJ2-3; V: TRBV27; size: -
CDR3: CSASSYEQYF; D: -; J: TRBJ2-7; V: TRBV20-1; size: -
CDR3: CASSLSGSYEQYF; D: -; J: TRBJ2-7; V: TRBV27; size: -
CDR3: CASSSNMIPGTRLYQPQHF; D: -; J: TRBJ1-5; V: TRBV7-8; size: -
CDR3: CARRAPAGKPSYNEQFF; D: -; J: TRBJ2-1; V: TRBV5-3; size: -
CDR3: CASSPTGGRAWEQYF; D: TRBD2; J: TRBJ2-7; V: TRBV28; size: -
CDR3: CASSLHSRLAGRQETQYF; D: TRBD2; J: TRBJ2-5; V: TRBV7-8; size: once
CDR3: CASGEPEGHFTDTQYF; D: -; J: TRBJ2-3; V: TRBV11-2; size: -
CDR3: CASSSTGGEQYF; D: TRBD1; J: TRBJ2-7; V: TRBV7-9; size: -
CDR3: CASSQGPGSGEQFF; D: -; J: TRBJ2-1; V: TRBV4-1; size: -
CDR3: CASSIGLAGARRELFF; D: TRBD2; J: TRBJ2-2; V: TRBV7-9; size: -
CDR3: CAIGDRNLPHRPNEQFF; D: TRBD1; J: TRBJ2-1; V: TRBV10-3; size: once
CDR3: CASSSTGSNTGELFF; D: -; J: TRBJ2-2; V: TRBV5-1; size: -
CDR3: CASSLDGYEQYF; D: -; J: TRBJ2-7; V: TRBV5-1; size: -
CDR3: CASSLDGEQETQYF; D: -; J: TRBJ2-5; V: TRBV11-2; size: -
CDR3: CASSQEDRENQPQHF; D: TRBD1; J: TRBJ1-5; V: TRBV4-2; size: -
CDR3: CASSLGSAYNEQFF; D: -; J: TRBJ2-1; V: TRBV5-6; size: -
CDR3: CSVDLPDRGKGKYGYTF; D: TRBD1; J: TRBJ1-2; V: TRBV29-1; size: -
CDR3: CSVEDRWANNEQFF; D: -; J: TRBJ2-1; V: TRBV29-1; size: -
CDR3: CASSPISGGPEQFF; D: TRBD2; J: TRBJ2-1; V: TRBV4-3; size: -
CDR3: CASSPDYGPGEQYF; D: -; J: TRBJ2-7; V: TRBV13; size: -
CDR3: CASSELGGKDYEQYF; D: TRBD2; J: -; V: TRBV2; size: -
CDR3: CASSPDSTSSYNEQFF; D: -; J: TRBJ2-1; V: TRBV27; size: once
CDR3: CASSLKQTYEQYF; D: -; J: TRBJ2-7; V: TRBV11-3; size: -
CDR3: CASSAGLAGVADTQYF; D: TRBD2; J: TRBJ2-3; V: TRBV9; size: -
CDR3: CASSYSVNYGYTF; D: -; J: TRBJ1-2; V: TRBV27; size: -
CDR3: CASSQSGGWSNEQFF; D: TRBD2; J: TRBJ2-1; V: TRBV4-1; size: -
CDR3: CASSSARRIDTQYF; D: -; J: TRBJ2-3; V: TRBV2; size: -
CDR3: CASSLELAGSINIQYF; D: TRBD2; J: TRBJ2-4; V: TRBV5-1; size: -
CDR3: CASSLGLAEGNTIYF; D: -; J: TRBJ1-3; V: TRBV7-2; size: -
CDR3: CASGEGPDGSEQYF; D: -; J: TRBJ2-7; V: TRBV19; size: -
CDR3: CASSVAGGLNTEAFF; D: -; J: TRBJ1-1; V: TRBV9; size: -
CDR3: CASSDVFDRGPSGGQYF; D: TRBD1; J: TRBJ2-3; V: TRBV9; size: -
CDR3: CASRAFDRVYGYTF; D: -; J: TRBJ1-2; V: TRBV5-1; size: -
CDR3: CASSPRTGNTEAFF; D: TRBD1; J: TRBJ1-1; V: TRBV7-9; size: -
CDR3: CASSRGGTEAFF; D: -; J: TRBJ1-1; V: TRBV28; size: -
CDR3: CASSVGAGGTYEQYF; D: TRBD2; J: TRBJ2-7; V: TRBV9; size: once
CDR3: CASSFWDREVHEQYF; D: TRBD1; J: TRBJ2-7; V: TRBV4-1; size: -
CDR3: CASGQGPTDTQYF; D: TRBD1; J: TRBJ2-3; V: TRBV19; size: -
CDR3: CASLKTSGYQETQYF; D: TRBD2; J: TRBJ2-5; V: TRBV2; size: -
CDR3: CASSPRSGGMDNQPQHF; D: -; J: TRBJ1-5; V: TRBV5-8; size: once
CDR3: CASSIGREDTEAFF; D: -; J: TRBJ1-1; V: TRBV19; size: -
CDR3: CASSSRTGGDQPQHF; D: TRBD1; J: TRBJ1-5; V: TRBV6-6; size: -
CDR3: CASSRGQGGVTEAFF; D: TRBD1; J: TRBJ1-1; V: TRBV5-4; size: -
CDR3: CASGTGTGIMGQYF; D: TRBD1; J: TRBJ2-7; V: TRBV19; size: -
CDR3: CASSLGWRGLAEYNEQFF; D: TRBD2; J: TRBJ2-1; V: TRBV5-1; size: -
CDR3: CASSGLAGPSYNEQFF; D: TRBD2; J: TRBJ2-1; V: TRBV19; size: -
CDR3: CAWSVGKGGTDTQYF; D: -; J: TRBJ2-3; V: TRBV30; size: -
CDR3: CASSQGSGGHEQYF; D: -; J: TRBJ2-7; V: TRBV4-1; size: -
CDR3: CASSIGTGSFEQYF; D: TRBD1; J: TRBJ2-7; V: TRBV28; size: -
CDR3: CASSQETSWNEQFF; D: -; J: TRBJ2-1; V: TRBV4-1; size: -
CDR3: CASTPGQFF; D: -; J: TRBJ2-1; V: TRBV5-4; size: once
CDR3: CASSFRGPYEQYF; D: -; J: TRBJ2-7; V: TRBV27; size: -
CDR3: CASSAEGYTEAFF; D: -; J: TRBJ1-1; V: TRBV6-1; size: -
CDR3: CASSLERNYGYTF; D: -; J: TRBJ1-2; V: TRBV5-4; size: -
CDR3: CASTEQRGPNEQFF; D: TRBD2; J: TRBJ2-1; V: TRBV13; size: -
CDR3: CSVEGGTGFSGEQYF; D: -; J: TRBJ2-5; V: TRBV29-1; size: once
CDR3: CASSLVGGQGAPEAFF; D: TRBD1; J: TRBJ1-1; V: TRBV7-8; size: -
CDR3: CASHDTGNTEAFF; D: -; J: TRBJ1-1; V: TRBV28; size: -
CDR3: CASSPQYLTSEVNTEAFF; D: -; J: TRBJ1-1; V: TRBV18; size: -